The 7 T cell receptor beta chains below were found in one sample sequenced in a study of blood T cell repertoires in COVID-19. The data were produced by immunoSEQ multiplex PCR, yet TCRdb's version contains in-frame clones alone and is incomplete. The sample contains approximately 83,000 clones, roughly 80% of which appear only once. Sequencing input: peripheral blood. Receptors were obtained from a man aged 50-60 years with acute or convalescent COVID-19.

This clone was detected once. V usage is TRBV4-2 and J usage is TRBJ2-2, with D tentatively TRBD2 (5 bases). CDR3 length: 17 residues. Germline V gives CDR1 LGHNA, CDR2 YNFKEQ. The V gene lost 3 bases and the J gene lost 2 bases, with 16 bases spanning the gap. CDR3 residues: CASSHPNAGVNTGELFF. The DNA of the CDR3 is TGTGCCAGCAGCCACCCCAACGCGGGCGTCAACACCGGGGAGCTGTTTTTT.

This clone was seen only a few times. The CDR3, as DNA: TGTGCCAGCAGCTCGGGACAGGGTCATCAGCCCCAGCATTTT. Residues: CASSSGQGHQPQHF. The rearrangement links TRBV28 to TRBJ1-5, with 9 bases lining up with TRBD1. The germline CDR1 and CDR2 sequences are MDHEN and SYDVKM. The CDR3 consists of 14 residues. The V and J ends lost 6 bases and 5 bases, in that order; junction bases with no gene match: 5.

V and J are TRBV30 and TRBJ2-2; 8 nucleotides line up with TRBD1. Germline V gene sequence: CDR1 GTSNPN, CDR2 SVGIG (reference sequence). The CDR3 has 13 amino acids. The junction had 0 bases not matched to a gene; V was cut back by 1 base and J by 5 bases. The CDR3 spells CAWSDRGTGELFF. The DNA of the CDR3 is TGTGCCTGGAGTGACAGGGGGACCGGGGAGCTGTTTTTT.

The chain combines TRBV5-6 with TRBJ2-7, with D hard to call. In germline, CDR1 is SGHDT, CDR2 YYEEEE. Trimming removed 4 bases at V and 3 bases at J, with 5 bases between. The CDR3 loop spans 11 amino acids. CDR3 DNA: TGTGCCAGCAGCACATACTACGAGCAGTACTTC. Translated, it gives CASSTYYEQYF.

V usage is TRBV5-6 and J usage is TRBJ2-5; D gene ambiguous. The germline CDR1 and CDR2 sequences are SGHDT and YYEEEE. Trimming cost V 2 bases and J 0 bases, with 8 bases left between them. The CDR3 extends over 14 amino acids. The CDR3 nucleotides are TGTGCCAGCAGCTTATTACAGAACCAAGAGACCCAGTACTTC. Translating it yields CASSLLQNQETQYF.

CDR3 in amino acids: CASSNPGLSTDTQYF. The CDR3 DNA reads TGTGCCAGCAGCAACCCGGGACTTAGCACAGATACGCAGTATTTT. This sequence joins TRBV14 and TRBJ2-3, with D perhaps TRBD2 (6 bases). This CDR3 contains 15 residues. V lost 5 bases and J lost 0, with 12 bases in between. CDR1 and CDR2 (germline): SGHDN, FVKESK.

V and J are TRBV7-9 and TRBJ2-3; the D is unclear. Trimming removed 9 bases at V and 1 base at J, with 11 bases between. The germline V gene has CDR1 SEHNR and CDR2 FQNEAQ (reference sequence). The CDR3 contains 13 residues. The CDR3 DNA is TGTGCCAGTGGCACCGAGGGCACAGATACGCAGTATTTT. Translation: CASGTEGTDTQYF.